This T cell receptor beta chain is from a study of OX40 agonist ivuxolimab in advanced cancers. Study results and limitations: Dose levels from 0.1 to 3.0 mg/kg saw CD4+ and CD8+ blood T cells expand clonally by week 6.

The CDR3 runs 13 residues. Germline assignment: CDR1 SGHRS and CDR2 YFSETQ. V was shortened by 4 bases and J by 4 bases, with 9 bases between the two germline ends. Assay used: immunoSEQ multiplex PCR; TCRdb lists only in-frame clones, some missing. Of roughly 34,000 clones listed, less than 85% were seen once; the top ten hold around 9.9%. Regarding this clone: No antigen is known for it.

The sample was CD4+ or CD8+ T cells sorted from blood, taken in a trial of the OX40 agonist ivuxolimab. This rearrangement joins TRBV5-1 to TRBJ2-1; no firm D call. The TCR sequence derives from an adult with an advanced solid tumor such as melanoma, head and neck, liver or kidney cancer. CDR3 region: CASSDPSYNEQFF. The CDR3 nucleotides read TGCGCCAGCAGCGACCCCAGTTACAATGAGCAGTTCTTC.